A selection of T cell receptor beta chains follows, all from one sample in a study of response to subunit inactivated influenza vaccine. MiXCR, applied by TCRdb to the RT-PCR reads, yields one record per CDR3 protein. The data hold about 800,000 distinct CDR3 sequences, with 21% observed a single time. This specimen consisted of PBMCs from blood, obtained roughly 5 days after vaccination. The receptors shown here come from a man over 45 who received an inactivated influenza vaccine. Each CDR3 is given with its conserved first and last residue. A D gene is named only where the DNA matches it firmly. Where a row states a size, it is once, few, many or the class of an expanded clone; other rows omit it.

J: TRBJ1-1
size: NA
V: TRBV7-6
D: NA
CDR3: CASSPETANTEAFF
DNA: TGTGCCAGCAGCCCGGAGACAGCGAACACTGAAGCTTTCTTT

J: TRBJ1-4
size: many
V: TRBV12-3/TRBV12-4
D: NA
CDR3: CASSPPGRSNEKLFF
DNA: TGTGCCAGCAGTCCGCCGGGACGTTCGAATGAAAAACTGTTTTTT

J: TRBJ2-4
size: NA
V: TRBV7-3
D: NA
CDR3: CASSPAGKNIQYF
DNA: TGTGCCAGCAGCCCCGCGGGCAAAAACATTCAGTACTTC

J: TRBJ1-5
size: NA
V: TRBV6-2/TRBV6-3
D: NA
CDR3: CASSPLGIFNQPQHF
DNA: TGTGCCAGCAGTCCTCTTGGGATCTTCAATCAGCCCCAGCATTTT

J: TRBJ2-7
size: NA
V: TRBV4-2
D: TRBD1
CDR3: CASSQGQGTTYEQYF
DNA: TGTGCCAGCAGCCAGGGACAGGGGACAACCTACGAGCAGTACTTC

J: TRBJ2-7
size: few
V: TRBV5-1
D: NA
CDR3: CASSLGGFRAHEQYF
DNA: TGCGCCAGCAGCTTAGGGGGTTTTAGGGCTCACGAGCAGTACTTC

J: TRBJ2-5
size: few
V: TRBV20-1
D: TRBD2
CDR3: CRPGSGGNQETQYF
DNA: TGCAGACCTGGGAGCGGGGGGAACCAAGAGACCCAGTACTTC

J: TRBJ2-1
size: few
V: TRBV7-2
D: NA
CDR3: CASSSQGSGSYNEQFF
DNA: TGTGCCAGCAGCTCCCAGGGGAGCGGCTCCTACAATGAGCAGTTCTTC

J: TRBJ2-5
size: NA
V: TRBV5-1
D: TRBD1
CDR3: CASSKGTGYETQYF
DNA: TGCGCCAGCAGCAAAGGGACAGGGTACGAGACCCAGTACTTC

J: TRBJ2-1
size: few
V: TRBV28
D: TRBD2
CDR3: CASSLVAGHNEQFF
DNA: TGTGCCAGCAGTTTGGTAGCGGGCCACAATGAGCAGTTCTTC

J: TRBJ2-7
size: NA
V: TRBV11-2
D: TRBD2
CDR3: CASSLRYSGAPYEQYF
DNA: TGTGCCAGCAGCTTAAGGTATAGCGGGGCCCCTTACGAGCAGTACTTC

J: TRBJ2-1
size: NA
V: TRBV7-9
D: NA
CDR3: CASSLQAGLGEQFF
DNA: TGTGCCAGCAGCTTACAGGCAGGGTTGGGTGAGCAGTTCTTC

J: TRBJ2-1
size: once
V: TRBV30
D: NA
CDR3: CAWMGRGLDNEQFF
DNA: TGTGCCTGGATGGGTCGGGGGTTAGACAATGAGCAGTTCTTC

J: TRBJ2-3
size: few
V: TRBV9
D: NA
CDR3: CASSLRGGFGADTQYF
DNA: TGTGCCAGCAGCCTTAGAGGAGGGTTTGGTGCAGATACGCAGTATTTT

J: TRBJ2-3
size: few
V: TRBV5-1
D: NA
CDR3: CASSSEALTDTQYF
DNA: TGCGCCAGCAGCTCGGAGGCCCTGACAGATACGCAGTATTTT

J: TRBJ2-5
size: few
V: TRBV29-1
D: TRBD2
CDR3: CSVASLAGGPGETQYF
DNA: TGCAGCGTTGCCAGTCTAGCGGGGGGGCCGGGAGAGACCCAGTACTTC

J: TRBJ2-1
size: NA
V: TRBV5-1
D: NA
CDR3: CASSLSGTQGMEQFF
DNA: TGCGCCAGCAGCTTGAGTGGGACCCAGGGTATGGAGCAGTTCTTC

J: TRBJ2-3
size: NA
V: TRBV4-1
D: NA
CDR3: CASSQVLSFQPDTQYF
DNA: TGCGCCAGCAGCCAAGTTTTATCGTTTCAGCCAGATACGCAGTATTTT

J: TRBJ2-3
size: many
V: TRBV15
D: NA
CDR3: CATSRDKATVDTQYF
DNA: TGTGCCACCAGCAGAGATAAGGCTACAGTGGATACGCAGTATTTT

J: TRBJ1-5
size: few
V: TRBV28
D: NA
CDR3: CASSLVAEHQPQHF
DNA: TGTGCCAGCAGTTTAGTGGCCGAACATCAGCCCCAGCATTTT

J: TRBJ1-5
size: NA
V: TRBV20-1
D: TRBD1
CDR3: CSARVPGTGQVQPQHF
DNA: TGCAGTGCTAGAGTCCCCGGGACAGGGCAGGTTCAGCCCCAGCATTTT

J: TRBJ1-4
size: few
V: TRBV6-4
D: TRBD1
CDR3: CASSDYEGAKLFF
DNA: TGTGCCAGCAGTGACTATGAGGGGGCGAAACTGTTTTTT

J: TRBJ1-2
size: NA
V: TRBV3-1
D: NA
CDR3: CASSQALGSYYGYTF
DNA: TGTGCCAGCAGCCAAGCCCTCGGGAGCTACTATGGCTACACCTTC

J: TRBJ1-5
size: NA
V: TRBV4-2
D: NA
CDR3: CASSQEVLTQPQHF
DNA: TGTGCCAGCAGCCAAGAGGTCCTTACTCAGCCCCAGCATTTT

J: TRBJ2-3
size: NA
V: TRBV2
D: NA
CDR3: CASSPKAASLGQADTQYF
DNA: TGTGCCAGCAGTCCGAAGGCGGCCAGCCTAGGCCAGGCGGATACGCAGTATTTT

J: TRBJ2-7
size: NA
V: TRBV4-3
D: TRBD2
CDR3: CASSLGLAGGHEQYF
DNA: TGCGCCAGCAGCCTGGGACTAGCGGGGGGACACGAGCAGTACTTC